This T cell receptor beta chain derives from a study of blood T cells in healthy people across ages. PCR was performed a second time for roughly 6 to 12 cycles using a sample-barcoded 5' primer and a J-beta primer mix. MiXCR was run by TCRdb on the 5' RACE reads, yielding one entry per CDR3 protein. Of some 1.7 million distinct CDR3 sequences listed, roughly 27% are singletons. This CDR3 region has 13 residues. V dropped 3 bases and J dropped 9 bases, with 15 bases sitting between them. Germline assignment: CDR1 GTSNPN and CDR2 SVGIG (reference sequence). This sequence joins TRBV30 and TRBJ1-5, with a possible D match to TRBD1 (6 bases). The TCR was taken from a woman aged 25 to 45 in good health. Sequenced material: blood. The CDR3 region has the DNA TGTGCCTGGAGCAAGGACAGCGATCGGCCCCAGCATTTT. This encodes CAWSKDSDRPQHF.